Reported below is one TCR beta chain. The antigen is unknown. The sample is drawn from a study of Ad26.COV2.S vaccination and SARS-CoV-2 variants. Whole-study findings and limits: Analyses that measured TCR breadth and depth may have underestimated total T cell responses.

V dropped 9 bases and J dropped 3 bases, with 21 bases sitting between them. Germline values: CDR1 LGHNT, CDR2 FRNRAP. This CDR3 has 16 residues. Generated by immunoSEQ multiplex PCR, the TCRdb table keeps only in-frame clones and is missing some. The table lists 350,000 to 500,000 clones, roughly 90% of them singletons, with around 3.6% in the top ten. Specified treatment: around 19 received Ad26.COV2.S at low or high dose, single or two shots; several received placebo; per-sample allocation not given. Samples analyzed were those drawn on day 63 after the first vaccine or placebo injection. An Ad26 vector carrying the Wuhan-strain SARS-CoV-2 spike served as the vaccine.

The sequence derives from a person between 18 and 60 years old who received the Ad26.COV2.S COVID-19 vaccine or a placebo. Sequences were derived from peripheral blood, sampled in a trial of Ad26.COV2.S vaccine versus placebo. The chain uses TRBV12-5 and TRBJ1-3; a weak D match, TRBD1 (5 bases). CDR3 in DNA: TGTGCTAGATCACCCGGAATGGGGCTACTTGGAAACACCATATATTTT. Its translation: CARSPGMGLLGNTIYF.